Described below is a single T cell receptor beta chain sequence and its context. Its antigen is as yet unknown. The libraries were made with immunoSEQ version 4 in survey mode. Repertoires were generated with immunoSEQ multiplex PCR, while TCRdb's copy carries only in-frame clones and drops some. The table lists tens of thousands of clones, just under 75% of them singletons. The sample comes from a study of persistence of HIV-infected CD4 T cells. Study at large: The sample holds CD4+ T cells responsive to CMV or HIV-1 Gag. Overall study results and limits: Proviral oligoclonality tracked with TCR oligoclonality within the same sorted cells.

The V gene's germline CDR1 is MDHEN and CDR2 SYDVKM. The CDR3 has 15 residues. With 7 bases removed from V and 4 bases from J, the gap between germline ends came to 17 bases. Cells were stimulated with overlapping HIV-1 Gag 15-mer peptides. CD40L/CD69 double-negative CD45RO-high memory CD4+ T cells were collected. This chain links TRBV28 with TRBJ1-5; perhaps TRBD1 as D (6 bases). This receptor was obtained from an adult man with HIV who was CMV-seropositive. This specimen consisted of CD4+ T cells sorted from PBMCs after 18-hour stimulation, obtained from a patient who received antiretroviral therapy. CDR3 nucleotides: TGTGCCAGCATTCGGGACCCTAGGGGGAATCAGCCCCAGCATTTT. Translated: CASIRDPRGNQPQHF.